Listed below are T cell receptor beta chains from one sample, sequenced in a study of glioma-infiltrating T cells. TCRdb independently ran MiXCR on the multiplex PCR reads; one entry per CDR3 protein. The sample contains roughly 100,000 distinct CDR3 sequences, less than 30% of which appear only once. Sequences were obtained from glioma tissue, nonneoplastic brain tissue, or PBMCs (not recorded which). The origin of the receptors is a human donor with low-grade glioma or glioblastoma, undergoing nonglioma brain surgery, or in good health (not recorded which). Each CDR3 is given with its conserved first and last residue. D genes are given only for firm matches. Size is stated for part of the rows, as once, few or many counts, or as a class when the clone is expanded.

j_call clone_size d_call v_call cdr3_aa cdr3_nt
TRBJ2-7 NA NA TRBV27 CASAYRGPYEQYF TGTGCCAGCGCCTATCGGGGCCCCTACGAGCAGTACTTC
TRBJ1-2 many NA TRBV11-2 CASSSQGYGYTF TGTGCCAGCAGCTCTCAGGGGTACGGCTACACCTTC
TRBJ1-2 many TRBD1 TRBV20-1 CSARDWDSSNYGYTF TGCAGTGCTAGAGACTGGGACAGCTCTAACTATGGCTACACCTTC
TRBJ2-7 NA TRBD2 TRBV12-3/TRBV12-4 CASSEPGLAGGTYEQYF TGTGCCAGCAGTGAACCGGGACTAGCGGGGGGAACCTACGAGCAGTACTTC
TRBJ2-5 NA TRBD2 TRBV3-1 CASSGLAGKEETQYF TGTGCCAGCAGCGGACTAGCGGGGAAAGAAGAGACCCAGTACTTC
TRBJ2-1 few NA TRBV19 CASSKTLTVNEQFF TGTGCCAGTAGCAAGACCCTGACAGTGAATGAGCAGTTCTTC
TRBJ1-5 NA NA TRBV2 CAGAVLPQHF TGTGCCGGGGCCGTTCTGCCCCAGCATTTT
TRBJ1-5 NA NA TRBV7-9 CASSLAERGRLNQTQHF TGTGCCAGCAGCTTAGCGGAACGAGGTCGGCTCAATCAGACCCAGCATTTT
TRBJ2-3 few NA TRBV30 CAWSVAPLADTQYF TGTGCCTGGAGTGTTGCCCCTCTAGCAGATACGCAGTATTTT
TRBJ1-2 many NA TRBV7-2 CATSSGPLGYGYTF TGTGCCACCAGCAGCGGCCCGCTCGGCTATGGCTACACCTTC
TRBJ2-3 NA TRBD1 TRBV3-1 CASSQVATGGTDTQYF TGTGCCAGCAGCCAAGTCGCGACAGGGGGTACAGATACGCAGTATTTT
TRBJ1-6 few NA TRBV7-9 CASSLAPGQPNSPLHF TGTGCCAGCAGCTTAGCCCCGGGTCAACCCAATTCACCCCTCCACTTT
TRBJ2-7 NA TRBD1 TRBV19 CASSQGQGGQYF TGTGCCAGTAGTCAGGGACAGGGGGGGCAGTACTTC
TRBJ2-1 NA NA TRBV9 CASSASRVGSTGEQFF TGTGCCAGCAGCGCCTCCCGTGTTGGGTCCACGGGTGAGCAGTTCTTC
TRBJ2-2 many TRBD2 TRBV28 CASSGTSGATGELFF TGTGCCAGCAGCGGGACTAGCGGGGCCACCGGGGAGCTGTTTTTT
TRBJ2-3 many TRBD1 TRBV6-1 CASSKGTGVPTDTQYF TGTGCCAGCAGTAAGGGGACAGGGGTCCCCACAGATACGCAGTATTTT
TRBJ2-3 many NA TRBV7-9 CASSLNGQPTDTQYF TGTGCCAGCAGCTTAAATGGACAGCCGACAGATACGCAGTATTTT
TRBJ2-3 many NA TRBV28 CASLWGGATDTQYF TGTGCCAGCCTATGGGGGGGCGCGACAGATACGCAGTATTTT
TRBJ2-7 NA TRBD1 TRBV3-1 CASSQRDRDSYEQYF TGTGCCAGCAGCCAGCGGGACAGGGATTCCTACGAGCAGTACTTC
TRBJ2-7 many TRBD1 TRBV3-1 CASSQYSADRGGQYF TGTGCCAGCAGCCAGTACTCGGCGGACAGGGGAGGGCAGTACTTC
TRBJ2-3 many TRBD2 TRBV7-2 CASGETGGDTQYF TGTGCCAGCGGAGAGACGGGGGGAGATACGCAGTATTTT
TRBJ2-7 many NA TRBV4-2 CASSQEISGTGRGEQYF TGTGCCAGCAGCCAAGAGATTTCCGGGACGGGGAGAGGCGAGCAGTACTTC
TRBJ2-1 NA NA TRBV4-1 CASSLRGGKFF TGCGCCAGCAGCCTGCGAGGGGGTAAGTTCTTC
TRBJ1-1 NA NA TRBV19 CASSPWNSEAFF TGTGCCAGTAGTCCTTGGAACAGTGAAGCTTTCTTT
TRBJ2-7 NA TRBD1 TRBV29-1 CSAKTFQGDYEQYF TGCAGCGCCAAGACGTTCCAGGGGGATTACGAGCAGTACTTC
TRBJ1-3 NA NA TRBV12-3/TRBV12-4 CASSLSPLGKTIYF TGTGCCAGCAGTTTAAGCCCACTAGGAAAAACCATATATTTT
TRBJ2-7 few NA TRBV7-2 CASSSMTGPYEQYF TGTGCCAGCAGCTCCATGACAGGACCTTACGAGCAGTACTTC
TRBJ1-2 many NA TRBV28 CASIQGAGKIYGYTF TGTGCCAGCATTCAAGGGGCAGGGAAAATCTATGGCTACACCTTC
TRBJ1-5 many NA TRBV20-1 CSANTWENQPQHF TGCAGTGCTAACACCTGGGAGAATCAGCCCCAGCATTTT
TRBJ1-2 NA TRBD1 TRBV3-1 CASSQPTGGYGYTF TGTGCCAGCAGCCAGCCGACAGGGGGCTATGGCTACACCTTC
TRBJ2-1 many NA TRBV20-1 CSARTGPDEQFF TGCAGTGCTAGAACGGGGCCGGATGAGCAGTTCTTC
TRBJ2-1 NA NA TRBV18 CASSFSLDEQFF TGTGCCAGCTCATTCTCCCTCGATGAGCAGTTCTTC
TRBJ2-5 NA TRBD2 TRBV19 CASKRPSGGPQETQYF TGTGCCAGTAAGCGCCCTAGCGGGGGACCCCAAGAGACCCAGTACTTC
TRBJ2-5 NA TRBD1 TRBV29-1 CSVVGDRGPETQYF TGCAGCGTTGTGGGGGACAGGGGGCCCGAGACCCAGTACTTC
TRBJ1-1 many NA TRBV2 CASQGDLRTEAFF TGTGCCAGCCAAGGGGATCTCCGTACTGAAGCTTTCTTT
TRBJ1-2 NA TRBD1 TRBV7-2 CASSLVSGDRDGYTF TGTGCCAGCAGCTTAGTGTCCGGGGACAGGGATGGCTACACCTTC
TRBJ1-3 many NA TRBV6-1 CASSEMSGSGNTIYF TGTGCCAGCAGTGAAATGTCTGGTTCTGGAAACACCATATATTTT
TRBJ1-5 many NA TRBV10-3 CAIGANNQPQHF TGTGCCATCGGTGCAAACAATCAGCCCCAGCATTTT
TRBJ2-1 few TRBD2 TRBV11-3 CASSPGTSARSFF TGTGCCAGCAGCCCCGGGACTAGCGCTCGTTCATTCTTC
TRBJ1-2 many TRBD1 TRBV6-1 CASSPRGPESYTF TGTGCCAGCAGCCCCAGGGGGCCTGAGTCCTACACCTTC
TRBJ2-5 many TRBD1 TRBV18 CASSPTGEETQYF TGTGCCAGCTCACCGACAGGGGAGGAGACCCAGTACTTC
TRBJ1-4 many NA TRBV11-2 CASKGRGLNEKLFF TGTGCCAGCAAAGGTCGGGGGCTAAATGAAAAACTGTTTTTT
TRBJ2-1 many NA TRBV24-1 CATSPNYNEQFF TGTGCCACCAGTCCAAATTACAATGAGCAGTTCTTC
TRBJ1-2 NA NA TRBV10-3 CAISDPGNYGYTF TGTGCCATCAGTGACCCAGGCAACTATGGCTACACCTTC
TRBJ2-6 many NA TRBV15 CATSSPTLPSGANVLTF TGTGCCACCAGCAGTCCAACGCTTCCGTCAGGGGCCAACGTCCTGACTTTC
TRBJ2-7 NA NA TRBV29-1 CSVARQGSNEQYF TGCAGCGTTGCCCGGCAGGGTAGCAACGAGCAGTACTTC
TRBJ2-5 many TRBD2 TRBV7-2 CASSFPGLAGVETQYF TGTGCCAGCAGCTTTCCGGGACTAGCGGGGGTTGAGACCCAGTACTTC
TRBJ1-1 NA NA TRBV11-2 CASSPTRWGAFF TGTGCCAGCAGCCCTACCCGTTGGGGAGCTTTCTTT
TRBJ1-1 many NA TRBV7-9 CASSLAGGRGSAEAFF TGTGCCAGCAGCTTAGCGGGGGGAAGGGGTAGCGCTGAAGCTTTCTTT